The T cell receptor (beta chain) under discussion was sequenced for a study of cytomegalovirus exposure and HLA in healthy donors. Regarding the study as a whole: Researchers reported in a later analysis that a missense DCLRE1C variant was tied to TCR beta V- and J-gene trimming. In a later analysis, a genetic analysis reported fewer productive-TCR N-insertions in an Asian-associated ancestry cluster than the cohort average.

About this clone itself: Its antigen is not identified.

The primer mix had 60 Vbeta and 13 Jbeta primers. Profiling relied on immunoSEQ multiplex PCR, and the TCRdb table lists in-frame clones only, not all of them. The data show about 200,000 clones, 82% seen once. This CDR3 comprises 17 residues. From germline, CDR1 is SGHRS and CDR2 YFSETQ. With 4 bases clipped from V and 6 bases from J, the junction kept 7 bases outside the gene matches. This chain connects TRBV5-1 to TRBJ2-1; 16 bases line up with TRBD2. The sequence was obtained from a woman in her fifties or sixties in good health and CMV-seropositive. The sequenced sample consisted of PBMCs. The CDR3 coding sequence is TGCGCCAGCAGCCAGGGACTAGCGGGGGGGCCAAGCAATGAGCAGTTCTTC. It is translated as CASSQGLAGGPSNEQFF.